What follows are 7 T cell receptor beta chains derived from one specimen sequenced in a study of identical twins. TCRdb processed the 5' RACE reads anew with MiXCR; each CDR3 protein has one entry. In the table there are about 570,000 distinct CDR3 sequences, 9% to 10% of which are singletons. This same sample was also part of a study on yellow fever vaccine responses in identical twins.

Sequenced material: PBMCs. The receptor source for this set is a woman between 18 and 29 years old in good health.

The table lists this clonotype with a few counts. The DNA for the CDR3 is TGTGCCAGCAGAACTCCGGGACTAGGTATTAACACCGGGGAGCTGTTTTTT. The encoded protein is CASRTPGLGINTGELFF. The V gene is TRBV12-3 or TRBV12-4, the J gene TRBJ2-2, with TRBD2 identical over 8 bases. CDR3 length equals 17 residues. J was trimmed by 2 bases and V by 6 bases; bases with no gene match: 11.

The chain is built from TRBV6-1 and TRBJ2-1, with 7 bases fitting TRBD1. The germline CDR1 and CDR2 sequences are MNHNS and SASEGT. This CDR3 comprises 15 residues. With V trimmed by 5 bases and J by 5 bases, 9 bases remained unmatched. The CDR3 region has the DNA TGTGCCAGCAGTAGGAGGACAGGCCCTAACAATGAGCAGTTCTTC. It yields the protein CASSRRTGPNNEQFF.

This clonotype was seen many times. The V call is TRBV29-1, the J call TRBJ2-7; the match to TRBD1 covers 10 bases. Germline V gives CDR1 SQVTM, CDR2 ANQGSEA. The CDR3 length is 13 residues. Trimming at V came to 8 bases and at J to 5 bases, leaving 9 bases not matched to a gene. This CDR3 is CSTRQGAQNEQYF. In DNA, the CDR3 is TGCAGCACCCGACAGGGGGCACAGAACGAGCAGTACTTC.

This chain links TRBV7-6 with TRBJ2-1; 10 bases agree with TRBD1. J was trimmed by 8 bases and V by 3 bases; bases with no gene match: 10. The CDR3 covers 16 residues. The germline CDR1 and CDR2 sequences are SGHVS and FNYEAQ. The CDR3 protein is CASSFRPATGGDEQFF. As DNA, the CDR3 is TGTGCCAGCAGCTTTAGGCCCGCGACAGGGGGCGATGAGCAGTTCTTC.

The V gene is TRBV12-3 or TRBV12-4, the J gene TRBJ2-1; TRBD2 aligns across 7 bases. CDR3 length: 14 residues. With V trimmed by 5 bases and J by 4 bases, 5 bases remained unmatched. The CDR3, as DNA: TGTGCCAGCAGTAATGTAGCGGGTTACAATGAGCAGTTCTTC. It yields the protein CASSNVAGYNEQFF.

The chain links TRBV6-1 to TRBJ2-6, with D maybe TRBD1 (6 bases). Germline values: CDR1 MNHNS, CDR2 SASEGT. The V end lost 6 bases, the J end lost 2 bases, and 14 bases lay between the germline ends. There are 16 residues in the CDR3. The DNA for the CDR3 is TGTGCCAGCAGCTCCAAACCAGGGGCTGGGGCCAACGTCCTGACTTTC. This codes for CASSSKPGAGANVLTF.

The CDR3 nucleotides read TGTGCCAGCAGTGAAGCGTTAGGTTACAATGAGCAGTTCTTC. It codes for CASSEALGYNEQFF. This chain joins TRBV2 and TRBJ2-1, with D unclear. The CDR3 runs to 14 residues. The V gene's germline CDR1 is SNHLY and CDR2 FYNNEI. V lost 0 bases, J lost 4 bases, and 7 bases lay in between.